These 7 T cell receptor beta chains were all obtained from the same sample, sequenced in a study of T-cell memory formation after mild COVID-19. MiXCR, run by TCRdb on the 5' RACE reads, gives a single entry per CDR3 protein. The table shows about 140,000 distinct CDR3 sequences, with 14% occurring only once. Sequences were obtained from PBMCs or a T cell subset sorted from them (not recorded which). Receptor source: an adult woman who had mild COVID-19 (a few samples of this study predate the infection). Cell type and time point are not known.

The V and J genes are TRBV15 and TRBJ2-1; D possibly uses TRBD1 or TRBD2 (5 bases each). This CDR3 has 16 residues. CDR1 and CDR2 from the germline V gene are LNHNV and YYDKDF (reference sequence). Trimming shortened V by 0 bases and J by 2 bases, and 11 bases separated the two germline ends. The CDR3 loop reads CATSRDNGGTYNEQFF. The CDR3 region has the DNA TGTGCCACCAGCAGAGATAATGGGGGTACCTACAATGAGCAGTTCTTC.

This chain connects TRBV15 to TRBJ2-7; 8 positions agree with TRBD1. V dropped 0 bases and J dropped 0; count of bases not matched to a gene: 10. The CDR3 is 18 amino acids. Germline lookup yields CDR1 LNHNV and CDR2 YYDKDF (reference sequence). The CDR3 here is CATSRDTETGQGSYEQYF. In DNA form, the CDR3 reads TGTGCCACCAGCAGAGATACGGAGACTGGACAGGGCTCCTACGAGCAGTACTTC.

This clonotype was seen at least ten times. The CDR3 spells CASSQDRASRWDEQFF. CDR3 DNA: TGCGCCAGCAGCCAAGACAGGGCATCAAGGTGGGATGAGCAGTTCTTC. The rearrangement uses TRBV4-1 and TRBJ2-1, with a tentative D call TRBD1 (5 bases). Germline loops: CDR1 MGHRA, CDR2 YSYEKL. Trimming removed 0 bases from V and 8 bases from J, with 17 bases in between. The CDR3 runs to 16 residues.

This clonotype was picked up a small number of times. The junction shows a germline mismatch at one end, possibly a read error. In DNA, the CDR3 is TGCGCCAGCAGTCAAGAGACAGGGACGGACGAGCAGTACTTC. Translation: CASSQETGTDEQYF. The chain is built from TRBV4-1 and TRBJ2-7; 7 bases fit TRBD1. The CDR3 covers 14 residues. Germline V gene lookup returns CDR1 MGHRA and CDR2 YSYEKL.

This clonotype was seen only a few times. The chain couples TRBV7-9 to TRBJ2-3; 9 bases are shared with TRBD2. The CDR3 has 18 residues. Germline values: CDR1 SEHNR, CDR2 FQNEAQ (reference sequence). The trim removed 5 bases at V and 2 bases at J, leaving 14 bases unmatched. This CDR3 is CASSPDLPLAGTTDTQYF. Written as DNA, the CDR3 is TGTGCCAGCAGCCCGGACTTGCCTCTAGCGGGAACCACAGATACGCAGTATTTT. The full variable domain, rest sourced from reference TRBV7-9 and TRBJ2-3, is DTGVSQNPRHKITKRGQNVTFRCDPISEHNRLYWYRQTLGQGPEFLTYFQNEAQLEKSRLLSDRFSAERPKGSFSTLEIQRTEQGDSAMYLCASSPDLPLAGTTDTQYFGPGTRLTVL.

This clonotype was recorded a few times. The chain employs TRBV7-9 and TRBJ2-7, with D possibly TRBD1 on 7 matching bases. This CDR3 spans 15 amino acids. V lost 0 bases to trimming and J lost 3 bases, with 12 bases between them. The germline CDR1 and CDR2 sequences are SEHNR and FQNEAQ (reference sequence). The CDR3 reads CASSLAEGQLYEQYF. The CDR3 nucleotides are TGTGCCAGCAGCTTAGCGGAGGGACAGCTCTACGAGCAGTACTTC.

The chain recombines TRBV4-3 with TRBJ1-3; D call uncertain. The CDR3 covers 16 residues. Germline V gene sequence: CDR1 LGHNA, CDR2 YSLEER. V gave up 1 base and J gave up 0 bases, with 10 bases separating them. The CDR3 is CASSQGQVFSGNTIYF. CDR3 nucleotide sequence: TGCGCCAGCAGCCAAGGGCAGGTTTTCTCTGGAAACACCATATATTTT.